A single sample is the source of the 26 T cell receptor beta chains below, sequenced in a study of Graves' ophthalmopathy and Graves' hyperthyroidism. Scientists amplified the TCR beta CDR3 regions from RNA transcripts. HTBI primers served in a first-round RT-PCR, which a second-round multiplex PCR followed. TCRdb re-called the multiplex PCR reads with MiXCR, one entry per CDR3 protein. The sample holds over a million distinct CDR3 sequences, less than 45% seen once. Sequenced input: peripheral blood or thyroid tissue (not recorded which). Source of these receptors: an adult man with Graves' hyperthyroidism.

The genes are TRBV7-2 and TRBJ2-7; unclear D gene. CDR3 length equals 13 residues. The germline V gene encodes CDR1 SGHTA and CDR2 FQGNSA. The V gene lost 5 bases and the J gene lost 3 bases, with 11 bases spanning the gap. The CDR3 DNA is TGTGCCAGCAGCCCTTGGTTGGACTACGAGCAGTACTTC. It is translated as CASSPWLDYEQYF.

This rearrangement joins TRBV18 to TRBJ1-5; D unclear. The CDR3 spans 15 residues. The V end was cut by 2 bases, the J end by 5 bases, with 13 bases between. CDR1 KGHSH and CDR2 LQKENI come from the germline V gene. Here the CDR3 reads CASSPRAGPYQPQHF. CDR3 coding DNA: TGTGCCAGCTCACCAAGGGCTGGCCCTTATCAGCCCCAGCATTTT.

The CDR3 loop reads CASSLGQEYNSPLHF. The CDR3 DNA is TGTGCCAGCAGTTTGGGACAAGAATATAATTCACCCCTCCACTTT. The chain joins TRBV6-1 to TRBJ1-6, with D possibly matching TRBD1 (6 bases). The CDR3 extends over 15 amino acids. Germline CDR1 MNHNS, CDR2 SASEGT. V was pared by 5 bases and J by 4 bases, with 12 bases between.

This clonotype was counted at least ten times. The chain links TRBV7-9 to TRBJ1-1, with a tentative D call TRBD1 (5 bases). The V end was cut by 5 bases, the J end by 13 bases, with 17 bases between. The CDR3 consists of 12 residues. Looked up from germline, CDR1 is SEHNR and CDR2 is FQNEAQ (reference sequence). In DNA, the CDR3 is TGTGCCAGCAGCCCCCGGGGGTATGGGGTTTTCTTT. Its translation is CASSPRGYGVFF.

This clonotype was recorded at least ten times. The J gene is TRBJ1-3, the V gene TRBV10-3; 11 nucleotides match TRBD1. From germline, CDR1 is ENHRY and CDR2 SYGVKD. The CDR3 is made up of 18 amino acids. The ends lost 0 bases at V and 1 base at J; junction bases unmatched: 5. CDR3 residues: CAISESPGQGVSGNTIYF. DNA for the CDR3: TGTGCCATCAGTGAGTCCCCGGGACAGGGGGTATCTGGAAACACCATATATTTT.

The CDR3 nucleotides read TGTGCCAGCAGCTTCGGTGGGGAAGGCGAGACCCAGTACTTC. It translates to CASSFGGEGETQYF. The chain uses TRBV11-2 and TRBJ2-5, with D unclear. The CDR3 has 14 residues. V gave up 3 bases and J gave up 5 bases, with 13 bases separating them. Germline V gene sequence: CDR1 SGHAT, CDR2 FQNNGV.

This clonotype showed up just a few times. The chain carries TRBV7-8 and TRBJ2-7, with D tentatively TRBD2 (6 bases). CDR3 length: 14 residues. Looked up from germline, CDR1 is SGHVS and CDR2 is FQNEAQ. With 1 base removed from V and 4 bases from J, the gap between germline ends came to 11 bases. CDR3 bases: TGTGCCAGCAGCTTAGAACCTGGGAGGTACGAGCAGTACTTC. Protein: CASSLEPGRYEQYF.

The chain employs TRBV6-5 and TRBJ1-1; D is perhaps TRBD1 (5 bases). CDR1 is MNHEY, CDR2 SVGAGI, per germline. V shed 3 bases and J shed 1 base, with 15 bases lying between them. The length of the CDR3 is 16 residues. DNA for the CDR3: TGTGCCAGCAGTTATTTTGGGGGGAGAAAGAACACTGAAGCTTTCTTT. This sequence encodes CASSYFGGRKNTEAFF.

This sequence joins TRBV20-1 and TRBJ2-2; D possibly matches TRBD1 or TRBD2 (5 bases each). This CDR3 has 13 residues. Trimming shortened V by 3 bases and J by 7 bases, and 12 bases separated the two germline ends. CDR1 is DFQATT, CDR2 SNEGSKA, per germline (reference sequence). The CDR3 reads CSASTGTYGELFF. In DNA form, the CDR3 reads TGCAGTGCTAGCACGGGGACGTACGGGGAGCTGTTTTTT.

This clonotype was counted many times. The CDR3 DNA follows: TGCGCCAGCAGCCAATGGACGGAAACTAATGAAAAACTGTTTTTT. It specifies CASSQWTETNEKLFF. This chain uses TRBV4-1 with TRBJ1-4; D unresolved. Trimming shortened V by 2 bases and J by 1 base, and 8 bases separated the two germline ends. This CDR3 region has 15 residues. Germline lookup yields CDR1 MGHRA and CDR2 YSYEKL.

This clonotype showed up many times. CDR3 amino acids: CASRKQGATYEQYF. The CDR3 DNA sequence: TGTGCCAGCAGGAAACAGGGCGCGACCTACGAGCAGTACTTC. The chain employs TRBV7-3 and TRBJ2-7; tentatively, D is TRBD1 (6 bases). Germline CDR1 is SGHTA and CDR2 is FQGTGA. V lost 6 bases and J 2 bases, leaving 14 bases between the germline ends. The CDR3 is 14 amino acids.

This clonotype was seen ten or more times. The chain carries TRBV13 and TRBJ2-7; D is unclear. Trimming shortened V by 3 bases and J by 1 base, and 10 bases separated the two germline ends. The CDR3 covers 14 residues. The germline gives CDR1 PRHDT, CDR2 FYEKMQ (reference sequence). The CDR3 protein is CASSFSDGSYEQYF. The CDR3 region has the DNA TGTGCCAGCAGCTTTTCGGACGGATCCTACGAGCAGTACTTC.

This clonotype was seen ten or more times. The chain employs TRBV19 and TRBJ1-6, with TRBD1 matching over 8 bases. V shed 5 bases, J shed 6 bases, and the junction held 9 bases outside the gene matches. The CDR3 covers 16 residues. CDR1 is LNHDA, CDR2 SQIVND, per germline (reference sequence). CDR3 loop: CASSGTGKLLNSPLHF. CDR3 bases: TGTGCCAGTAGTGGGACAGGCAAACTCCTTAATTCACCCCTCCACTTT.

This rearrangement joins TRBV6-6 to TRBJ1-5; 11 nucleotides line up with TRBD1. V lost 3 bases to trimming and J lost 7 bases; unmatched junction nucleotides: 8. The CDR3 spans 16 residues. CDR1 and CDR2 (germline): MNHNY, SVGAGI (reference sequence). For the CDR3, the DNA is TGTGCCAGCAGTTATCGACCGGGACAGGGGGGCCAGCCCCAGCATTTT. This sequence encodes CASSYRPGQGGQPQHF.

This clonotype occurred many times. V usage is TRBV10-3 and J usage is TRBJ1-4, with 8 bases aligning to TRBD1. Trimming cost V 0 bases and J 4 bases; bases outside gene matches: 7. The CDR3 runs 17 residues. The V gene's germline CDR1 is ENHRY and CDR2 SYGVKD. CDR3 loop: CAISESDRGGLNEKLFF. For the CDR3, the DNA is TGTGCCATCAGTGAGTCCGACAGGGGAGGGCTTAATGAAAAACTGTTTTTT.

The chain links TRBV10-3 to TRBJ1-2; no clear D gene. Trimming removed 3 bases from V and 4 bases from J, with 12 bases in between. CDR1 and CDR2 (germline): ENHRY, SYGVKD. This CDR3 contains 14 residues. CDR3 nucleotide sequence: TGTGCCATCAGTGATCCAGTAGGGTTCTATGGCTACACCTTC. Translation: CAISDPVGFYGYTF.

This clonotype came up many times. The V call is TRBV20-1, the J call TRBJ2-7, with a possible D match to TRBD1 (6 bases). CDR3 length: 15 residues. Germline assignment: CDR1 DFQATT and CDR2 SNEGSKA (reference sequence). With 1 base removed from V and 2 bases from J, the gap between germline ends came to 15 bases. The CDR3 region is CSARAYRETPYEQYF. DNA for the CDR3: TGCAGTGCTAGAGCATACAGGGAAACACCCTACGAGCAGTACTTC.

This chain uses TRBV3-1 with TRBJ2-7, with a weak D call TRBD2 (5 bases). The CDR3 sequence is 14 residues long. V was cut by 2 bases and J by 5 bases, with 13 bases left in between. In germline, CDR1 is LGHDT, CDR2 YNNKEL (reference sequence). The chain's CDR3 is CASSQKLGVHEQYF. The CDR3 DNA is TGTGCCAGCAGCCAAAAACTAGGCGTACACGAGCAGTACTTC.

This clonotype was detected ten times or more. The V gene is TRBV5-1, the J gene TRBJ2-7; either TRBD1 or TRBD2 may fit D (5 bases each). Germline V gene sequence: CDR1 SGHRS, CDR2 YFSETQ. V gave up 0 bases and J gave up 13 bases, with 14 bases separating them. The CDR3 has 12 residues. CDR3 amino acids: CASSLDLGTYYF. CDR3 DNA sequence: TGCGCCAGCAGCTTGGATTTAGGGACGTACTACTTC.

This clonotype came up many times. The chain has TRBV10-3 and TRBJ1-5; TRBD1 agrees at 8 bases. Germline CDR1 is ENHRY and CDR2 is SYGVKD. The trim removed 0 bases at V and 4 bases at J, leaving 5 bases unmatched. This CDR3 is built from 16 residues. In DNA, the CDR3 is TGTGCCATCAGTGAGTCTGTACAGGGGGTTAATCAGCCCCAGCATTTT. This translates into CAISESVQGVNQPQHF.

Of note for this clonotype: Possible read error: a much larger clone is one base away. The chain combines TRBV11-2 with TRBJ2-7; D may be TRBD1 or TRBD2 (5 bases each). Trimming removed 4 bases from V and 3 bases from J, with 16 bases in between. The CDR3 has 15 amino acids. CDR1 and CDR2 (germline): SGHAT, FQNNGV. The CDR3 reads CASSYSTEGGYEQYF. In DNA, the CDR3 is TGTGCCAGCAGCTACTCGACAGAGGGCGGCTACGAGCAGTACTTC.

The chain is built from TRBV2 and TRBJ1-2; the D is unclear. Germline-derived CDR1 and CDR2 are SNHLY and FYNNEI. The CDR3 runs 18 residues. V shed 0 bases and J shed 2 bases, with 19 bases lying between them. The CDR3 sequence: CASSEAPGRRRGNYGYTF. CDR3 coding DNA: TGTGCCAGCAGTGAAGCCCCAGGTCGCCGTCGGGGAAACTATGGCTACACCTTC. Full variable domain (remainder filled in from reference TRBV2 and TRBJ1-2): EPEVTQTPSHQVTQMGQEVILRCVPISNHLYFYWYRQILGQKVEFLVSFYNNEISEKSEIFDDQFSVERPDGSNFTLKIRSTKLEDSAMYFCASSEAPGRRRGNYGYTFGSGTRLTVV.

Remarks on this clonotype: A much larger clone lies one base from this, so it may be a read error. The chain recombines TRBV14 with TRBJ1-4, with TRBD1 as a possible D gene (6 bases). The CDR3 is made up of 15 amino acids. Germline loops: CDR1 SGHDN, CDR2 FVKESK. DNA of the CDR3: TGTGCCAGCAGCCAGGCCGGGACACTGAATGAAAAACTGCTTTTT. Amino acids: CASSQAGTLNEKLLF. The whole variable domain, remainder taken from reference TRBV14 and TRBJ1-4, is EAGVTQFPSHSVIEKGQTVTLRCDPISGHDNLYWYRRVMGKEIKFLLHFVKESKQDESGMPNNRFLAERTGGTYSTLKVQPAELEDSGVYFCASSQAGTLNEKLLFGSGTQLSVL.

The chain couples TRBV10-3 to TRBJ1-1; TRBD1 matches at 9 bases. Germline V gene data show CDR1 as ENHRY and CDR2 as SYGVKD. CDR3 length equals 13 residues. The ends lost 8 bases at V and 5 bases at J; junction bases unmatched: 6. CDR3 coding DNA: TGTGCCATCCGCCGGGACAGGGTAACTGAAGCTTTCTTT. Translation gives CAIRRDRVTEAFF.

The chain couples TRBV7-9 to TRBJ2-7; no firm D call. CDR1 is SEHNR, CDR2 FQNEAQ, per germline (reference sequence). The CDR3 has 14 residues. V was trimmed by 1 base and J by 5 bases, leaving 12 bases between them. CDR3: CASSLDAVGHEQYF. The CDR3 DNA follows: TGTGCCAGCAGCTTAGACGCGGTGGGTCACGAGCAGTACTTC.

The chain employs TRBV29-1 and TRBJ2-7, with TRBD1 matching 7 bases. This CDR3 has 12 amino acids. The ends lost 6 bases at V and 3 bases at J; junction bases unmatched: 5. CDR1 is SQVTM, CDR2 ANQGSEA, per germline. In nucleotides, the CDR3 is TGCAGCGTCGAGGACAGGTTCTACGAGCAGTACTTC. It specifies CSVEDRFYEQYF.